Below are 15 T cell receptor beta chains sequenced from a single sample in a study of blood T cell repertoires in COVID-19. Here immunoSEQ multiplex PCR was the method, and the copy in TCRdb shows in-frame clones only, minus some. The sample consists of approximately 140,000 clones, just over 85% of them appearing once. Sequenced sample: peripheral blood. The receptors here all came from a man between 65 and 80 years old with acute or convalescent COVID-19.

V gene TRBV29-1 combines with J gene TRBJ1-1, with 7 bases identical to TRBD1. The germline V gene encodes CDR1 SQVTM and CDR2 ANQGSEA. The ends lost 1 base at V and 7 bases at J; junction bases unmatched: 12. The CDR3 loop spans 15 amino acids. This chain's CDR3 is CSVEGPRRGPGEAFF. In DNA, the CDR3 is TGCAGCGTTGAAGGCCCCAGAAGGGGGCCGGGTGAAGCTTTCTTT.

The CDR3 DNA is TGTGCCAGCAGTGAAAAGTCGGGATCAACCTACAATGAGCAGTTCTTC. Its translation: CASSEKSGSTYNEQFF. J is TRBJ2-1 and V is TRBV2; D perhaps matches TRBD2 (5 bases). CDR1 SNHLY and CDR2 FYNNEI come from the germline V gene. CDR3 size: 16 residues. V was shortened by 2 bases and J by 2 bases, with 13 bases between the two germline ends. The variable domain in full, with the rest retrieved from reference TRBV2 and TRBJ2-1, is EPEVTQTPSHQVTQMGQEVILRCVPISNHLYFYWYRQILGQKVEFLVSFYNNEISEKSEIFDDQFSVERPDGSNFTLKIRSTKLEDSAMYFCASSEKSGSTYNEQFFGPGTRLTVL.

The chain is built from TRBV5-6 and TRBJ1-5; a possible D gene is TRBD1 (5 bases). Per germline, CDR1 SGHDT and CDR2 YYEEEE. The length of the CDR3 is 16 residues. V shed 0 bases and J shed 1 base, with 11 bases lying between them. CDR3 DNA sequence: TGTGCCAGCAGCTTGGGGAGGAGGGGCAGCAATCAGCCCCAGCATTTT. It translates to CASSLGRRGSNQPQHF.

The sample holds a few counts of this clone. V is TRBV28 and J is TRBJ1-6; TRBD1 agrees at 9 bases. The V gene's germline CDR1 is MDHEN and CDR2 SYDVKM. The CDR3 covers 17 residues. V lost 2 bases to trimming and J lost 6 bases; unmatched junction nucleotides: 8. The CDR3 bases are TGTGCCAGCAGTTTAGAGGGGCCGGACAGGGGTAATTCACCCCTCCACTTT. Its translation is CASSLEGPDRGNSPLHF.

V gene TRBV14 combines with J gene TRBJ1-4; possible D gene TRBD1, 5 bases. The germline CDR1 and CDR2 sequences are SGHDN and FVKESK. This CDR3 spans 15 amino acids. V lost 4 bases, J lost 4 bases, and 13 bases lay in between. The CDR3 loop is CASSPDSRINEKLFF. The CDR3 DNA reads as TGTGCCAGCAGCCCTGACAGTCGTATTAATGAAAAACTGTTTTTT.

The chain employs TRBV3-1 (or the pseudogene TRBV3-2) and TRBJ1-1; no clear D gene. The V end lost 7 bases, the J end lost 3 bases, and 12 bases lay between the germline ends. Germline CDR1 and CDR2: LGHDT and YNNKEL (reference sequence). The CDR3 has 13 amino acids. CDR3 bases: TGTGCCAGCATCTCCCTCCGGGACACTGAAGCTTTCTTT. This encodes CASISLRDTEAFF.

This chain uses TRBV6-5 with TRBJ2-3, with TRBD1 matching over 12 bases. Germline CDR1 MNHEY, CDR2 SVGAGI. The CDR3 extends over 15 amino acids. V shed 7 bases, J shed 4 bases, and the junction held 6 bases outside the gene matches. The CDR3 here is CASIWGQGAADTQYF. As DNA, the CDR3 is TGTGCCAGCATCTGGGGACAGGGGGCGGCAGATACGCAGTATTTT.

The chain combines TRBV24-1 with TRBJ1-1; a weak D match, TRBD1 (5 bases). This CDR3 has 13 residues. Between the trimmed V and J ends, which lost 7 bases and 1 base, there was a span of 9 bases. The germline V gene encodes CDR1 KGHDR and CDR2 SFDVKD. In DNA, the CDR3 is TGTGCCACCAGAAGGACACAGAACACTGAAGCTTTCTTT. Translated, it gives CATRRTQNTEAFF.

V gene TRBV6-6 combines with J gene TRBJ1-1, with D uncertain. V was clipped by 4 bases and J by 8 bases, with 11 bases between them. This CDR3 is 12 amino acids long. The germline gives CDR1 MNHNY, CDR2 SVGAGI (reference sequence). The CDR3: CASSSMGQEAFF. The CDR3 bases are TGTGCCAGCAGTTCGATGGGCCAAGAAGCTTTCTTT.

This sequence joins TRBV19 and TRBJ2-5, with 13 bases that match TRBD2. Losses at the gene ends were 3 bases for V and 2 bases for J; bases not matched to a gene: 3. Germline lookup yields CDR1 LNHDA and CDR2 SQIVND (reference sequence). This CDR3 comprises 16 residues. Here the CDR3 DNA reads TGTGCCAGTAGTATGCCGGGACTAGCGGGACAAGAGACCCAGTACTTC. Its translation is CASSMPGLAGQETQYF.

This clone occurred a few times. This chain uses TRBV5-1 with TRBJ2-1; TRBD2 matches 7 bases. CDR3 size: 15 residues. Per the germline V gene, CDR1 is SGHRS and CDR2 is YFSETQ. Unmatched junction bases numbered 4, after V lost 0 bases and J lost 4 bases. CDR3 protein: CASSLESSGYNEQFF. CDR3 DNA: TGCGCCAGCAGCTTGGAGTCTAGCGGATACAATGAGCAGTTCTTC.

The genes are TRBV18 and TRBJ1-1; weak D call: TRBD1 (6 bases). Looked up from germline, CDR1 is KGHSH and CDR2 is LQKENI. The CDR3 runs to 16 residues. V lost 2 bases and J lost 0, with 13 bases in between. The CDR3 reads CASSPTRDRLNTEAFF. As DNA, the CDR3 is TGTGCCAGCTCACCAACTCGAGACAGGCTGAACACTGAAGCTTTCTTT.

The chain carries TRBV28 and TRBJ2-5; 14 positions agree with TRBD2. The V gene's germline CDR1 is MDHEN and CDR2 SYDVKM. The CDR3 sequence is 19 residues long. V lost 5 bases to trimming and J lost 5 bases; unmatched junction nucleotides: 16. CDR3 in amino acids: CASSPPQGTSGSWMETQYF. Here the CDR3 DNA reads TGTGCCAGCAGTCCTCCACAGGGGACTAGCGGGAGTTGGATGGAGACCCAGTACTTC. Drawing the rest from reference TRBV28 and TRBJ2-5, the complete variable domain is DVKVTQSSRYLVKRTGEKVFLECVQDMDHENMFWYRQDPGLGLRLIYFSYDVKMKEKGDIPEGYSVSREKKERFSLILESASTNQTSMYLCASSPPQGTSGSWMETQYFGPGTRLLVL.

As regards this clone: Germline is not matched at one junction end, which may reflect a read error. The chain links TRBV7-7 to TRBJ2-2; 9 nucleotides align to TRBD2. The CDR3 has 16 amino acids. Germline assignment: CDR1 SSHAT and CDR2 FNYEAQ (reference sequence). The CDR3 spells CASSLSGGRDTGELFF. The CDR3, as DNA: TGTGCTAGCAGCTTGAGCGGGGGGCGGGACACCGGGGAGCTGTTTTTT.

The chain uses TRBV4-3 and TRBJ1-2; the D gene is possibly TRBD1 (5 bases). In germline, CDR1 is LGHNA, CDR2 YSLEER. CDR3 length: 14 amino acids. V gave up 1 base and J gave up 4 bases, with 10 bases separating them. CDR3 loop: CASSQGDRGYGYTF. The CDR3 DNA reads TGCGCCAGCAGCCAAGGGGATAGGGGCTATGGCTACACCTTC.